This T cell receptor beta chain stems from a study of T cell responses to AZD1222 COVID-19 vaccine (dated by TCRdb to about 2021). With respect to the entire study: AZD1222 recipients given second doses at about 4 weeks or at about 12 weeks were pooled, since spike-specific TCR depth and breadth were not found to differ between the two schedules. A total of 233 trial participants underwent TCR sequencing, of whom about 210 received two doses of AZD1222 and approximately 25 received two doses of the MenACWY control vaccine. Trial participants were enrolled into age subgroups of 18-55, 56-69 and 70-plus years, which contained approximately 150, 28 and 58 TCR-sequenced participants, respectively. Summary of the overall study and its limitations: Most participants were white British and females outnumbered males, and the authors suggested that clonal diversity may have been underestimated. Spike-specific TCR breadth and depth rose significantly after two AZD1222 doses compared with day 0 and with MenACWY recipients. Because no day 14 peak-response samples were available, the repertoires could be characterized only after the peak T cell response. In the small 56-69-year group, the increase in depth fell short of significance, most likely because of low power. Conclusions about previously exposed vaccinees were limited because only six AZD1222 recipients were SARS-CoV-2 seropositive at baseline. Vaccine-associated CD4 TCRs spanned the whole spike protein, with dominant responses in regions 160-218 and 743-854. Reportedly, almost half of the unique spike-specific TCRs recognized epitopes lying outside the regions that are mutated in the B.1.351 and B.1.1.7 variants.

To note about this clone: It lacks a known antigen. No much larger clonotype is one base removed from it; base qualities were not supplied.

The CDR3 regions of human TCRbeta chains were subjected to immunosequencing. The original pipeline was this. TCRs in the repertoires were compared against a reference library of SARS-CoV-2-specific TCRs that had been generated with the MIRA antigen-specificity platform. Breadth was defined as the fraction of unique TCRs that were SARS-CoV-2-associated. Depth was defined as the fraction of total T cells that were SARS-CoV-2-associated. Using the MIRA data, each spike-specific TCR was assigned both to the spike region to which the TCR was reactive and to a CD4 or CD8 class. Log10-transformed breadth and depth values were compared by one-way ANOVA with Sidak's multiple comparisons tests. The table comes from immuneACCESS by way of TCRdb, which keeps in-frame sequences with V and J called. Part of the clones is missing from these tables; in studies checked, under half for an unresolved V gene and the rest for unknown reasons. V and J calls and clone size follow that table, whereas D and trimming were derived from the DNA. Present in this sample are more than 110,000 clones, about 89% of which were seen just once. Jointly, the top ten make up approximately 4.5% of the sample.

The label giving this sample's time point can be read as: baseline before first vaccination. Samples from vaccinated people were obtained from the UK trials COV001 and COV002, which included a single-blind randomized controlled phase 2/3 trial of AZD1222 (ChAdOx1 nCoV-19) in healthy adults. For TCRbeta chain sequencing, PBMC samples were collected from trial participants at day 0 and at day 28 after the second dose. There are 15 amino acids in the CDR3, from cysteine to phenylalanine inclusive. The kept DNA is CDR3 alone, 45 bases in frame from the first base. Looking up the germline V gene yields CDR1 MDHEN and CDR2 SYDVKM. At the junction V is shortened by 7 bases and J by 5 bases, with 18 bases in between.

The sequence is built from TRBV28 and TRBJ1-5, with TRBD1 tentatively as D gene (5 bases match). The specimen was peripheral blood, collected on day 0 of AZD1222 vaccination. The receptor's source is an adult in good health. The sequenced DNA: TGTGCCAGCATCAGGGTAGGGTTGAGGGATCAGCCCCAGCATTTT. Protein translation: CASIRVGLRDQPQHF.